The next 16 T cell receptor beta chains were all read from a single sample in a study of cytotoxic CD8 clonotypes in ibrutinib-treated CLL. Libraries were prepared by immunoSEQ multiplex PCR; TCRdb keeps only in-frame clonotypes and omits some of them. The top ten hold 5.1% of the sample, which has around 140,000 clones, roughly three quarters seen once. The specimen was PBMCs, collected after 24 months of ibrutinib treatment. These receptor sequences come from a human donor with chronic lymphocytic leukemia.

This rearrangement joins TRBV5-1 to TRBJ2-7; D perhaps matches TRBD1 (5 bases). The V end lost 0 bases, the J end lost 2 bases, and 15 bases lay between the germline ends. CDR1 is SGHRS and CDR2 is YFSETQ in the germline V gene. The CDR3 runs 16 residues. Here the CDR3 reads CASSLGGQGATYEQYF. CDR3 DNA sequence: TGCGCCAGCAGCTTGGGTGGCCAGGGTGCGACCTACGAGCAGTACTTC.

This chain connects TRBV27 to TRBJ2-2; TRBD2 agrees at 9 bases. Per germline, CDR1 MNHEY and CDR2 SMNVEV (reference sequence). The CDR3 is 15 amino acids. The ends lost 6 bases at V and 3 bases at J; junction bases unmatched: 5. CDR3 sequence (DNA): TGTGCCAGCAGCCTTAGGACTAGCGACACCGGGGAGCTGTTTTTT. Amino acids: CASSLRTSDTGELFF.

The table lists this clone with a few counts. The rearrangement joins TRBV9 to TRBJ1-2; TRBD1 might be the D (6 bases). CDR3 length: 14 residues. Germline values: CDR1 SGDLS, CDR2 YYNGEE. V lost 0 bases, J lost 5 bases, and 11 bases lay in between. Here the CDR3 reads CASSVGAGEYGYTF. The DNA of the CDR3 is TGTGCCAGCAGCGTAGGGGCAGGGGAGTATGGCTACACCTTC.

CDR3 DNA sequence: TGTGCCAGCTCACCATTGGGGGGAGATCAGCCCCAGCATTTT. Protein sequence: CASSPLGGDQPQHF. This rearrangement joins TRBV18 to TRBJ1-5; D might be TRBD1 (5 bases). Deletions cut 2 bases from V and 5 bases from J, with 10 bases between. The length of the CDR3 is 14 residues. CDR1 KGHSH and CDR2 LQKENI come from the germline V gene.

The sample holds a few counts of this clone. The rearrangement joins TRBV6-4 to TRBJ2-2; 10 nucleotides align to TRBD2. J gave up 1 base and V 6 bases, and 11 bases lay outside the gene matches. CDR1 MRHNA and CDR2 SNTAGT come from the germline V gene. The CDR3 is 18 amino acids. CDR3 sequence (DNA): TGTGCCAGCAGCCCCGGGGACCTAGCGGGGGAGAACACCGGGGAGCTGTTTTTT. Its translation is CASSPGDLAGENTGELFF.

V is TRBV10-1 and J is TRBJ2-7, with D hard to call. The V end lost 5 bases, the J end lost 12 bases, and 5 bases lay between the germline ends. This CDR3 comprises 8 residues. Germline CDR1 WNHNN, CDR2 SYGVQD (reference sequence). The CDR3 is CASSPGYF. The DNA for the CDR3 is TGCGCCAGCAGTCCAGGGTACTTC.

The genes are TRBV13 and TRBJ2-5; TRBD2 matches 8 bases. J was trimmed by 1 base and V by 4 bases; bases with no gene match: 8. Germline loops: CDR1 PRHDT, CDR2 FYEKMQ (reference sequence). The CDR3 is 16 residues long. The CDR3 DNA reads as TGTGCCAGCAGCTGGAGGGCGGGAGGAGGCCAAGAGACCCAGTACTTC. Translated, it gives CASSWRAGGGQETQYF.

This sequence joins TRBV30 and TRBJ2-3, with 7 bases identical to TRBD2. The CDR3 is 14 residues long. With 7 bases clipped from V and 1 base from J, the junction kept 8 bases outside the gene matches. Per the germline V gene, CDR1 is GTSNPN and CDR2 is SVGIG (reference sequence). The CDR3 nucleotides read TGTGCCTCAAAAGCGGGGTCGGGCACAGATACGCAGTATTTT. This sequence encodes CASKAGSGTDTQYF. The full variable domain, in which reference TRBV30 and TRBJ2-3 provide the parts outside the CDR3, is SQTIHQWPATLVQPVGSPLSLECTVEGTSNPNLYWYRQAAGRGLQLLFYSVGIGQISSEVPQNLSASRPQDRQFILSSKKLLLSDSGFYLCASKAGSGTDTQYFGPGTRLTVL.

V and J are TRBV7-3 and TRBJ1-1, with a tentative D call TRBD1 (6 bases). The CDR3 has 16 amino acids. In germline, CDR1 is SGHTA, CDR2 FQGTGA. Trimming took off 5 bases at V and 0 bases at J, with 16 bases between the two ends. CDR3 sequence: CASSPGARGVNTEAFF. In DNA, the CDR3 is TGTGCCAGCAGCCCGGGGGCCCGTGGGGTGAACACTGAAGCTTTCTTT.

V gene TRBV5-4 combines with J gene TRBJ1-1, with D perhaps TRBD1 (5 bases). Germline loops: CDR1 SGHNT, CDR2 YYREEE (reference sequence). The CDR3 runs 14 residues. With 4 bases removed from V and 0 bases from J, the gap between germline ends came to 10 bases. For the CDR3, the DNA is TGTGCCAGCAGCCTTTCGACAGTGAACACTGAAGCTTTCTTT. Its translation is CASSLSTVNTEAFF.

This clone came up a few times. This sequence joins TRBV4-3 and TRBJ1-4; TRBD1 agrees at 7 bases. This CDR3 is 16 amino acids long. Germline assignment: CDR1 LGHNA and CDR2 YSLEER. With 0 bases clipped from V and 7 bases from J, the junction kept 8 bases outside the gene matches. CDR3 region: CASSQEGAGGSEKLFF. CDR3 nucleotide sequence: TGCGCCAGCAGCCAAGAGGGGGCAGGGGGGAGTGAAAAACTGTTTTTT.

This chain connects TRBV6-5 to TRBJ1-2; tentatively, D is TRBD1 (6 bases). Germline CDR1 MNHEY, CDR2 SVGAGI. The CDR3 totals 13 residues. Trimming shortened V by 7 bases and J by 5 bases, and 14 bases separated the two germline ends. In nucleotides, the CDR3 is TGTGCCAGCACCAGGGGACGTACATATGGCTACACCTTC. It specifies CASTRGRTYGYTF.

V and J are TRBV13 and TRBJ1-1, with D uncertain. CDR3 length equals 13 residues. V was cut by 5 bases and J by 5 bases, with 12 bases left in between. CDR1 and CDR2 from the germline V gene are PRHDT and FYEKMQ (reference sequence). The CDR3 sequence is CASSPAPGTEAFF. The DNA of the CDR3 is TGTGCCAGCAGCCCGGCCCCCGGTACTGAAGCTTTCTTT.

The genes are TRBV5-4 and TRBJ2-5; D is uncertain. V was trimmed by 0 bases and J by 0 bases, leaving 12 bases between them. CDR1 is SGHNT, CDR2 YYREEE, per germline (reference sequence). CDR3 length: 16 residues. The CDR3 DNA reads as TGTGCCAGCAGCTTGGGAGGCCCCTTGTACCAAGAGACCCAGTACTTC. It is translated as CASSLGGPLYQETQYF.

This clone was seen a few times. The V call is TRBV28, the J call TRBJ1-3; unclear D gene. Germline V gene data show CDR1 as MDHEN and CDR2 as SYDVKM. The CDR3 is 15 amino acids. Trimming left V 7 bases short and J 0 bases short, with 13 bases between. CDR3 in amino acids: CASTYPGISGNTIYF. CDR3 nucleotide sequence: TGTGCCAGCACCTACCCGGGCATCTCTGGAAACACCATATATTTT.

The genes are TRBV28 and TRBJ2-5; D is unclear. CDR3 length equals 15 residues. The germline V gene has CDR1 MDHEN and CDR2 SYDVKM. Between the trimmed V and J ends, which lost 5 bases and 0 bases, there was a span of 13 bases. Written as DNA, the CDR3 is TGTGCCAGCAGTCCTCTGACCCCGTACCAAGAGACCCAGTACTTC. Translating gives CASSPLTPYQETQYF. Combining the CDR3 with reference TRBV28 and TRBJ2-5 gives the whole variable domain DVKVTQSSRYLVKRTGEKVFLECVQDMDHENMFWYRQDPGLGLRLIYFSYDVKMKEKGDIPEGYSVSREKKERFSLILESASTNQTSMYLCASSPLTPYQETQYFGPGTRLLVL.